In its sample, the clone carrying this T cell receptor (beta chain) was seen many times. This CDR3 is 17 amino acids long. V was pared by 6 bases and J by 3 bases, with 14 bases of the junction left unmatched. MiXCR was run by TCRdb on the RT-PCR reads, yielding one entry per CDR3 protein. Of 650,000 or so distinct CDR3 sequences listed, about 14% are singletons. The entry originates in a study of response to subunit inactivated influenza vaccine. The V and J genes are TRBV12-3 or TRBV12-4 and TRBJ2-1, with 7 bases matching TRBD2. Sequencing was performed on PBMCs from blood, taken 14 to 15 days before vaccination. The TCR sequence derives from a man in his fifties who received an inactivated influenza vaccine. CDR3 nucleotides: TGTGCCAGCAGATCAGGGTGGGAGGGATCGAGCTACAATGAGCAGTTCTTC. This gives the protein CASRSGWEGSSYNEQFF.